The T cell receptor beta chain under discussion was sequenced for a study of blood T cell repertoires in COVID-19. Trimming removed 0 bases at V and 5 bases at J, with 17 bases between. Germline V gives CDR1 SGHRS, CDR2 YFSETQ. The CDR3 length is 16 residues. Repertoires were generated with immunoSEQ multiplex PCR, while TCRdb's copy carries only in-frame clones and drops some. The data show under 60,000 clones, about 85% seen once. Sample: peripheral blood. This clonotype originated in a human donor with acute or convalescent COVID-19. The donor label of this sample is uncertain. The V call is TRBV5-1, the J call TRBJ2-5, with D possibly matching TRBD2 (5 bases). Written as DNA, the CDR3 is TGCGCCAGCAGCTTGGCCCCACCGGGGAACGAGGAGACCCAGTACTTC. Translating it yields CASSLAPPGNEETQYF.